This TCR beta chain was sequenced for a study of metastatic and nonmetastatic thyroid tumors. CDR3 length: 13 residues. Germline V gives CDR1 MGHRA, CDR2 YSYEKL. V gave up 4 bases and J gave up 3 bases; unmatched junction bases: 3. Study outcomes and limitations: Benign nodules reportedly had significantly lower TCR beta diversity than malignant thyroid tumors in blood and tumor.

Original methodology: A classifier of distant metastasis in papillary thyroid cancer was built from CDR3 differences (across clinicopathological groups). Using MiXCR, TCRdb re-called clones from the PCR reads. TCRdb's processing, not the study's, gives the V and J calls here. The sample holds roughly 40,000 clones, about a sixth seen once. This clone was counted at least ten times. Its antigen is unknown. No treatment had been given to any patient before thyroid surgery. What was sequenced was tumor tissue. The TCR comes from a female donor with papillary thyroid cancer or a benign thyroid nodule (not recorded which). Some clones in this sample may be carry-over from other donors' samples. The chain recombines TRBV4-1 with TRBJ2-7; 7 bases map to TRBD2. CDR3: CASSRGLVYEQYF. CDR3 DNA sequence: TGCGCCAGCAGCCGCGGACTAGTCTACGAGCAGTACTTC.